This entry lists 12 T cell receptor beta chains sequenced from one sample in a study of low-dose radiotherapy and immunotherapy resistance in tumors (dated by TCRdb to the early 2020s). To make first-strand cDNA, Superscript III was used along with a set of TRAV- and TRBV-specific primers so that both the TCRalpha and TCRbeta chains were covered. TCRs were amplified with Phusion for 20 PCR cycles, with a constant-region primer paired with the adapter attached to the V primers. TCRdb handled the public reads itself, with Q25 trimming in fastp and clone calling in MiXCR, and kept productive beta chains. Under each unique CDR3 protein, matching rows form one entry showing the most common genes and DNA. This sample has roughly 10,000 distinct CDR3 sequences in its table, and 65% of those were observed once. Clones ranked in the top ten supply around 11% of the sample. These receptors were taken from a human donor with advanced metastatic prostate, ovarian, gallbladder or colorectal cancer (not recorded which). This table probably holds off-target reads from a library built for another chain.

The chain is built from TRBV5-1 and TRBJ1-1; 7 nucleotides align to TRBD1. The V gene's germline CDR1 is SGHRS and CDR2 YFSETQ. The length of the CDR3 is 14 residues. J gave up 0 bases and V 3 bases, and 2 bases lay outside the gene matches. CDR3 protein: CASSSGQMNTEAFF. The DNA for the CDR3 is TGCGCCAGCAGCTCGGGACAGATGAACACTGAAGCTTTCTTT.

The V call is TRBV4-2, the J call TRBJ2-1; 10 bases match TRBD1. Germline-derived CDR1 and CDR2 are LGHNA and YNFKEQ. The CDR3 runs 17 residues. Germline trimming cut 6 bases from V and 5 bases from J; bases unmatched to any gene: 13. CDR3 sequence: CASRNAPGQGRNNEQFF. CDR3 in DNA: TGTGCCAGCAGGAACGCCCCGGGACAGGGGAGAAACAATGAGCAGTTCTTC.

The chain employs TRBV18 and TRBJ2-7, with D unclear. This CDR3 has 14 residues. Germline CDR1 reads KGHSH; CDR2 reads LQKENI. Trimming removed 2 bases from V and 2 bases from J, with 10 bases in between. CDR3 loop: CASSPYQVAYEQYF. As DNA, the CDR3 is TGTGCCAGCTCACCATACCAGGTGGCCTACGAGCAGTACTTC. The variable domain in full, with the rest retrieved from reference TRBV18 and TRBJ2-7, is NAGVMQNPRHLVRRRGQEARLRCSPMKGHSHVYWYRQLPEEGLKFMVYLQKENIIDESGMPKERFSAEFPKEGPSILRIQQVVRGDSAAYFCASSPYQVAYEQYFGPGTRLTVT.

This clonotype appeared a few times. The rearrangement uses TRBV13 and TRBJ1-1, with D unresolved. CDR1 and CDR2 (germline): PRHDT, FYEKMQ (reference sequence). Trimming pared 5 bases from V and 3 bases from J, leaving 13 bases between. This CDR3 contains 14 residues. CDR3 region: CASSKTHQDTEAFF. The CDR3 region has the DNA TGTGCCAGCAGCAAGACACACCAGGACACTGAAGCTTTCTTT.

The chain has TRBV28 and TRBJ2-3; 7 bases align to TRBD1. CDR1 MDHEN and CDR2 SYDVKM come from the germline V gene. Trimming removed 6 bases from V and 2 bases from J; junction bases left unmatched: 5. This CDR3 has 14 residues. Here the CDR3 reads CASRPGGPTDTQYF. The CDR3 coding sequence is TGTGCCAGCAGACCAGGGGGACCCACAGATACGCAGTATTTT.

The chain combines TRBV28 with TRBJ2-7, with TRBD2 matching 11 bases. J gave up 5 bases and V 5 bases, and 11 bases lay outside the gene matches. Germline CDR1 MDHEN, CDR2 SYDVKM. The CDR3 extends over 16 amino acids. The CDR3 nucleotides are TGTGCCAGCAGTGCGGAGGGACTAGCGGCGGGGAACGAGCAGTACTTC. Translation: CASSAEGLAAGNEQYF.

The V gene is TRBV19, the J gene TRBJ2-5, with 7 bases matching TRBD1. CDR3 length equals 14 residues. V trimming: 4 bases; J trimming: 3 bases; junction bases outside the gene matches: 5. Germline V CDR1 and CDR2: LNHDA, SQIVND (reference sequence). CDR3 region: CASSTGQKKETQYF. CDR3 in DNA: TGTGCCAGTAGTACGGGACAGAAAAAAGAGACCCAGTACTTC. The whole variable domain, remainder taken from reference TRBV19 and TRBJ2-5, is DGGITQSPKYLFRKEGQNVTLSCEQNLNHDAMYWYRQDPGQGLRLIYYSQIVNDFQKGDIAEGYSVSREKKESFPLTVTSAQKNPTAFYLCASSTGQKKETQYFGPGTRLLVL.

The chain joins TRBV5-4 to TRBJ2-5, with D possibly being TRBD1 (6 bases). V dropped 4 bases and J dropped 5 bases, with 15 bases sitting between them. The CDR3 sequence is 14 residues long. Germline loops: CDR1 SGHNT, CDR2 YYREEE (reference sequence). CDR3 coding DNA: TGTGCCAGCAGCCGTTATGCAGGGGTCGAGACCCAGTACTTC. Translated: CASSRYAGVETQYF.

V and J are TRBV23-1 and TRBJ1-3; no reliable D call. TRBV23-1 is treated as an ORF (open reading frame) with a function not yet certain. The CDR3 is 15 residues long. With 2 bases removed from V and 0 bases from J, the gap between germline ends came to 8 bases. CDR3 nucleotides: TGCGCCAGCAGTCAACCCACGAACTCTGGAAACACCATATATTTT. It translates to CASSQPTNSGNTIYF.

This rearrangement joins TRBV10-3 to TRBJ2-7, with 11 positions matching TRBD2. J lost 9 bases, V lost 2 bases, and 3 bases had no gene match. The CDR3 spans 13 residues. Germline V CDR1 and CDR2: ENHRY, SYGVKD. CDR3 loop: CAISETSGSGQYF. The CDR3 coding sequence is TGTGCCATCAGTGAGACTAGCGGGAGCGGGCAGTACTTC.

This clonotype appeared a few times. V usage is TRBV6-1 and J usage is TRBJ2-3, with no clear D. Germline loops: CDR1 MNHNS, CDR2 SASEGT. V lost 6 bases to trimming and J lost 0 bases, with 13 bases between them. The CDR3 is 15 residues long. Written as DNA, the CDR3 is TGTGCCAGCAGCCCCAGACAAACTAGCACAGATACGCAGTATTTT. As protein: CASSPRQTSTDTQYF.

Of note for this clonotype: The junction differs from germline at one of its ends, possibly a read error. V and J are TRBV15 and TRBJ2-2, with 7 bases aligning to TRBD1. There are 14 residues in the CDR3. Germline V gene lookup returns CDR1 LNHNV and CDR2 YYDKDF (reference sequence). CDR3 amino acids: CAARPQGDTGELFF. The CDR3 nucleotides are TGTGCCGCCAGGCCCCAGGGGGACACCGGGGAGCTGTTTTTT.